The next 30 T cell receptor beta chains were all read from a single sample in a study of T cells after yellow fever vaccination. TCRdb ran MiXCR on the 5' RACE reads and lists one entry per CDR3 protein. Among under 200,000 distinct CDR3 sequences listed, more than 5.5% were seen once. The sequencing used CD4+ T cells sorted from PBMCs, collected about 5 days after the first yellow fever vaccination. These receptors all stem from a man in his late teens or twenties who received the YFV17D yellow fever vaccine.

CDR3 region: CSATSGTSTDTQYF. CDR3 nucleotide sequence: TGCAGTGCTACTTCGGGGACTAGCACAGATACGCAGTATTTT. The V gene is TRBV20-1, the J gene TRBJ2-3; possibly TRBD2 for D (6 bases). Trimming left V 4 bases short and J 0 bases short, with 11 bases between. The germline V gene has CDR1 DFQATT and CDR2 SNEGSKA (reference sequence). The CDR3 runs to 14 residues.

This clonotype has a handful of counts. The gene calls are TRBV4-3 and TRBJ2-1; TRBD2 matches at 15 bases. CDR1 and CDR2 (germline): LGHNA, YSLEER. The CDR3 is 17 residues long. V was pared by 1 base and J by 6 bases, with 4 bases of the junction left unmatched. As DNA, the CDR3 is TGCGCCAGCAGCCAAGCCGGGACTAGCGGGGGGAGCAATGAGCAGTTCTTC. The encoded protein is CASSQAGTSGGSNEQFF.

There are a few counts of this clonotype. The chain has TRBV24-1 and TRBJ2-2; a possible D gene is TRBD1 (6 bases). The CDR3 contains 18 residues. V was pared by 7 bases and J by 1 base, with 21 bases between. CDR1 and CDR2 (germline): KGHDR, SFDVKD. CDR3 amino acids: CATSGKTGLDRNTGELFF. CDR3 in DNA: TGTGCCACCAGCGGAAAGACGGGTTTGGACAGGAACACCGGGGAGCTGTTTTTT.

This clonotype was recorded many times. This sequence joins TRBV24-1 and TRBJ2-3; D call uncertain. The V gene lost 5 bases and the J gene lost 14 bases, with 13 bases spanning the gap. This CDR3 has 11 amino acids. Germline CDR1 KGHDR, CDR2 SFDVKD. The DNA of the CDR3 is TGTGCCACCAGTGTGACCGGATGGTGGTATTTT. Translating it yields CATSVTGWWYF.

This clonotype appeared a few times. The chain links TRBV7-2 to TRBJ2-2, with D unclear. CDR1 SGHTA and CDR2 FQGNSA come from the germline V gene. The V end lost 2 bases, the J end lost 6 bases, and 4 bases lay between the germline ends. This CDR3 has 12 amino acids. The CDR3 DNA follows: TGTGCCAGCAGCTTACGGTCCGGGGAGCTGTTTTTT. Translated: CASSLRSGELFF.

This clonotype was seen a handful of times. The chain combines TRBV30 with TRBJ2-7; tentative D call: TRBD2 (6 bases). V was pared by 3 bases and J by 5 bases, with 11 bases between. The germline gives CDR1 GTSNPN, CDR2 SVGIG (reference sequence). The CDR3 sequence is 12 residues long. The CDR3 loop reads CAWSLWGDEQYF. CDR3 in DNA: TGTGCCTGGAGCCTTTGGGGGGACGAGCAGTACTTC.

The chain carries TRBV7-8 and TRBJ1-2; the D gene is possibly TRBD1 (6 bases). Deletions cut 6 bases from V and 2 bases from J, with 22 bases between. CDR3 length: 17 residues. Germline V gene sequence: CDR1 SGHVS, CDR2 FQNEAQ. This CDR3 is CASRGGGPTGVNYGYTF. CDR3 coding DNA: TGTGCCAGCAGGGGGGGCGGGCCAACCGGGGTAAACTATGGCTACACCTTC.

The CDR3 sequence: CASSLGRTDNSPLHF. CDR3 nucleotide sequence: TGCGCCAGCAGCTTGGGTCGGACAGACAATTCACCCCTCCACTTT. The rearrangement joins TRBV5-1 to TRBJ1-6; D is perhaps TRBD1 (6 bases). From germline, CDR1 is SGHRS and CDR2 YFSETQ. V was pared by 0 bases and J by 7 bases, with 11 bases between. CDR3 size: 15 residues.

CDR3 bases: TGTGCCAGCAGATTTAACAGGGGTTACGAGCAGTACTTC. Translation: CASRFNRGYEQYF. The chain recombines TRBV6-6 with TRBJ2-7, with TRBD1 identical over 7 bases. The V gene's germline CDR1 is MNHNY and CDR2 SVGAGI (reference sequence). The V segment lost 6 bases and the J segment 4 bases; nucleotides outside the gene matches: 6. The CDR3 has 13 residues.

This clonotype has a handful of counts. The V and J genes are TRBV7-3 and TRBJ2-7, with 8 bases aligning to TRBD2. The CDR3 totals 13 residues. V shed 4 bases and J 11 bases; nucleotides not matched to a gene: 10. Germline V gene data show CDR1 as SGHTA and CDR2 as FQGTGA. The CDR3 DNA reads TGTGCCAGCAGCTCGGGGACGACTAGCGTTAAGTACTTC. It yields the protein CASSSGTTSVKYF.

Details on this clonotype: This sequence may be a read error, since a much larger clone differs from it by one base. This sequence joins TRBV5-4 and TRBJ2-1; D remains unclear. Looked up from germline, CDR1 is SGHNT and CDR2 is YYREEE (reference sequence). The CDR3 consists of 15 residues. The V end was cut by 4 bases, the J end by 8 bases, with 19 bases between. CDR3 loop: CASSQASVGGDEQFF. CDR3 nucleotides: TGTGCCAGCAGCCAGGCCTCGGTAGGTGGCGATGAGCAGTTCTTC.

A remark on this clonotype: It is unclear where the CDR3 begins or ends on the DNA, so no DNA is shown, and the CDR3 is as TCRdb lists it. The genes are TRBV7-5 and TRBJ2-7; TRBD2, as called in the table, went unchecked against the DNA. TRBV7-5 is a known pseudogene. The CDR3 is 19 amino acids in total, end residues counted. The CDR3 region is CISVPEERANSGGPYEQYF.

The chain links TRBV4-2 to TRBJ2-1, with 10 bases fitting TRBD2. V lost 2 bases and J lost 7; bases outside the gene matches: 11. Looked up from germline, CDR1 is LGHNA and CDR2 is YNFKEQ. The CDR3 sequence is 17 residues long. The CDR3 sequence is CASSQIGLAGEWNEQFF. The DNA of the CDR3 is TGTGCCAGCAGCCAAATCGGTCTAGCGGGGGAGTGGAATGAGCAGTTCTTC.

J is TRBJ2-2 and V is TRBV19; 9 bases line up with TRBD2. This CDR3 comprises 16 residues. V gave up 8 bases and J gave up 1 base; unmatched junction bases: 8. CDR1 and CDR2 from the germline V gene are LNHDA and SQIVND (reference sequence). The CDR3 sequence is CASYKSGGLNTGELFF. The DNA for the CDR3 is TGTGCCAGTTATAAAAGCGGGGGGCTGAACACCGGGGAGCTGTTTTTT.

The gene calls are TRBV20-1 and TRBJ2-2; D is possibly TRBD1 (6 bases). CDR3 length equals 16 residues. V was shortened by 2 bases and J by 2 bases, with 15 bases between the two germline ends. Germline V gene data show CDR1 as DFQATT and CDR2 as SNEGSKA (reference sequence). CDR3 bases: TGCAGTGCTAGAAAATCGGGACACCTAAACACCGGGGAGCTGTTTTTT. This sequence encodes CSARKSGHLNTGELFF.

This clonotype was seen ten or more times. This chain links TRBV7-6 with TRBJ1-6; 9 bases line up with TRBD1. Germline CDR1 and CDR2: SGHVS and FNYEAQ. The V and J ends lost 6 bases and 8 bases, in that order; junction bases with no gene match: 5. CDR3 length equals 14 residues. CDR3 DNA sequence: TGTGCCAGCAGGGGGACAGGGCGAGATTCACCCCTCCACTTT. As protein: CASRGTGRDSPLHF.

There are many counts of this clonotype. V usage is TRBV7-8 and J usage is TRBJ2-5; possibly TRBD1 for D (5 bases). Germline CDR1 SGHVS, CDR2 FQNEAQ. The germline V and J ends were trimmed by 5 bases and 10 bases, with 20 bases remaining between them. The CDR3 sequence is 14 residues long. CDR3 sequence: CASSLKGPLQGQYF. The CDR3, as DNA: TGTGCCAGCAGCCTCAAGGGGCCGCTCCAGGGCCAGTACTTC.

The rearrangement joins TRBV6-2 or TRBV6-3 to TRBJ1-5; D is unclear. This CDR3 is built from 13 residues. V was cut by 0 bases and J by 4 bases, with 4 bases left in between. Per germline, CDR1 MNHEY and CDR2 SVGEGT. The CDR3 DNA is TGTGCCAGCAGTTACTCTCGGAATCAGCCCCAGCATTTT. Its protein is CASSYSRNQPQHF.

This clonotype was seen repeatedly, ten times or more. The chain recombines TRBV24-1 with TRBJ2-5; 8 nucleotides align to TRBD2. Germline CDR1 and CDR2: KGHDR and SFDVKD. Trimming at V came to 2 bases and at J to 4 bases, leaving 5 bases not matched to a gene. The CDR3 contains 15 residues. CDR3 residues: CATSDWTSRGETQYF. The DNA for the CDR3 is TGTGCCACCAGTGATTGGACTAGCAGGGGAGAGACCCAGTACTTC.

This clonotype was seen at least ten times. This chain links TRBV7-3 with TRBJ2-7; no definite D call. Between the trimmed V and J ends, which lost 0 bases and 6 bases, there was a span of 9 bases. There are 13 residues in the CDR3. CDR1 is SGHTA, CDR2 FQGTGA, per germline. The CDR3 bases are TGTGCCAGCAGCTTAACCTCTTACTCCGAGCAGTACTTC. Encoded protein: CASSLTSYSEQYF.

V is TRBV11-2 and J is TRBJ2-3, with 16 positions matching TRBD2. Trimming cost V 4 bases and J 0 bases; bases outside gene matches: 7. Germline V gene lookup returns CDR1 SGHAT and CDR2 FQNNGV. The CDR3 extends over 19 amino acids. The CDR3, as DNA: TGTGCCAGCAGCTGGGGACTAGCGGGGGGGCTTAGGAGCACAGATACGCAGTATTTT. Amino acid sequence: CASSWGLAGGLRSTDTQYF.

This clonotype was seen at least ten times. V usage is TRBV19 and J usage is TRBJ2-7, with 8 bases that match TRBD2. Germline-derived CDR1 and CDR2 are LNHDA and SQIVND (reference sequence). The V segment lost 5 bases and the J segment 3 bases; nucleotides outside the gene matches: 9. The CDR3 consists of 15 residues. Here the CDR3 reads CASSLKAGENYEQYF. The CDR3 DNA reads as TGTGCCAGTAGTTTAAAAGCGGGGGAGAACTACGAGCAGTACTTC.

This clonotype was seen a few times. This chain joins TRBV6-6 and TRBJ2-7; D call uncertain. CDR1 is MNHNY and CDR2 is SVGAGI in the germline V gene (reference sequence). This CDR3 is 13 amino acids long. V shed 6 bases and J shed 2 bases, with 11 bases lying between them. The DNA for the CDR3 is TGTGCCAGCAGCCCAGGACGGGCCTACGAGCAGTACTTC. Translated: CASSPGRAYEQYF.

This clonotype appeared a few times. The chain links TRBV12-3 or TRBV12-4 to TRBJ1-3, with D tentatively TRBD1 (6 bases). Between the trimmed V and J ends, which lost 3 bases and 0 bases, there was a span of 18 bases. The CDR3 runs to 18 residues. The CDR3 loop reads CASSFQGIMGGSGNTIYF. CDR3 sequence (DNA): TGTGCCAGCAGTTTTCAGGGGATAATGGGGGGCTCTGGAAACACCATATATTTT.

This clonotype was recorded many times. The rearrangement uses TRBV7-8 and TRBJ2-7; a weak D match, TRBD2 (5 bases). Germline V lookup: CDR1 SGHVS, CDR2 FQNEAQ. V was pared by 4 bases and J by 0 bases, with 19 bases between. The CDR3 covers 17 residues. The CDR3, as DNA: TGTGCCAGCAGCTCAATGGCGGGCCAGCGCTCCTCCTACGAGCAGTACTTC. It is translated as CASSSMAGQRSSYEQYF.

The CDR3, as DNA: TGTGCCAGCAGCCTGGGACTAGCGGGGGGGACTCAAGAGACCCAGTACTTC. The encoded protein is CASSLGLAGGTQETQYF. This sequence joins TRBV7-2 and TRBJ2-5, with TRBD2 matching over 16 bases. Per the germline V gene, CDR1 is SGHTA and CDR2 is FQGNSA. V lost 5 bases to trimming and J lost 2 bases; unmatched junction nucleotides: 5. This CDR3 has 17 residues.

V usage is TRBV6-5 and J usage is TRBJ2-5, with a tentative D call TRBD2 (6 bases). Germline CDR1 and CDR2: MNHEY and SVGAGI. This CDR3 is built from 15 residues. V lost 0 bases to trimming and J lost 0 bases, with 8 bases between them. CDR3 sequence (DNA): TGTGCCAGCAGTTACTCGATAGCGGACCAAGAGACCCAGTACTTC. Protein sequence: CASSYSIADQETQYF.

This clonotype was detected ten times or more. Because the CDR3's place on the DNA is in doubt, the DNA is left out and the CDR3 is given as listed by TCRdb. J is TRBJ2-2 and V is TRBV6-5. The CDR3 is 11 residues long, ends included. Germline V gene sequence: CDR1 MNHEY, CDR2 SVGAGI. The CDR3 loop reads CATFGAGELFF.

Points on this clonotype: One base away lies a much larger clone, so this may be a sequencing read error. This chain uses TRBV4-1 with TRBJ1-1; D gene uncertain. Per the germline V gene, CDR1 is MGHRA and CDR2 is YSYEKL. The CDR3 contains 14 residues. Trimming removed 0 bases at V and 10 bases at J, with 15 bases between. CDR3 sequence reads: CASSQDDRTVVAFF. The CDR3 DNA reads as TGCGCCAGCAGCCAAGATGACCGGACGGTGGTAGCTTTCTTT.

The chain combines TRBV12-3 or TRBV12-4 with TRBJ1-1; D uncertain. This CDR3 contains 13 residues. V gave up 3 bases and J gave up 1 base, with 6 bases separating them. This chain's CDR3 is CASSLWQNTEAFF. The CDR3 bases are TGTGCCAGCAGTTTGTGGCAGAACACTGAAGCTTTCTTT.